This TCR beta chain was sequenced during a study of regulatory T cells in long-lasting Graves disease. For the study at large: The study enrolled newly diagnosed Graves' patients on antithyroid drugs under 3 months.

Time point in this sample: newly diagnosed GD, antithyroid drugs for less than 3 months. RNA extracted from PBMCs served as the sequencing template. By American Thyroid Association guidelines, Graves' disease was diagnosed in the cohort. Relying on iRepertoire HTBI primers and Arm-PCR of CDR3 regions, the team built TCR beta libraries. TCRdb re-called the multiplex PCR reads through MiXCR, storing one row per CDR3 protein. The data hold about 400,000 distinct CDR3 sequences, with around a sixth observed a single time. A remark on this clonotype: The target antigen is unknown.

Trimming removed 4 bases from V and 3 bases from J, with 10 bases in between. Germline V gene sequence: CDR1 SQVTM, CDR2 ANQGSEA. The CDR3 runs 13 residues. Regarding the study as a whole: Among persistent patients, a larger number of public clonotypes were shared (about 2,700) than among newly diagnosed patients (just over 950). TRBV28, TRBJ1-2 and TRBJ2-5 were favored in persistent disease.

V is TRBV29-1 and J is TRBJ2-1; D possibly corresponds to TRBD2 (5 bases). The clonotype was recovered from a female donor with Graves disease. Here the sequenced sample was peripheral blood mononuclear cells (PBMCs), taken at new diagnosis, from a patient treated with antithyroid drugs. CDR3 residues: CSVADSVYNEQFF. The CDR3 DNA sequence: TGCAGCGTTGCTGATAGCGTCTACAATGAGCAGTTCTTC.